This TCR beta chain was retrieved from a study of T cells in Graves' hyperthyroidism and ophthalmopathy. From RNA transcripts, TCR beta CDR3 regions were amplified. TCR CDR3 regions were first amplified by RT-PCR with HTBI primers. Each CDR3 protein is one row after TCRdb ran MiXCR on the multiplex PCR reads. The sample includes fewer than 700,000 distinct CDR3 sequences, over 15% of them seen just once. J lost 5 bases, V lost 4 bases, and 4 bases had no gene match. This CDR3 region has 13 residues. Germline CDR1 reads MNHEY; CDR2 reads SVGEGT. Material for sequencing was blood. The gene calls are TRBV6-2 or TRBV6-3 and TRBJ2-7; 8 bases match TRBD2. The clonotype was recovered from a woman aged 18 to 35 with Graves' ophthalmopathy. CDR3 residues: CASSLLAVNEQYF. Here the CDR3 DNA reads TGTGCCAGCAGTTTACTAGCGGTGAACGAGCAGTACTTC.